This T cell receptor beta chain was captured by sequencing in a study of cytomegalovirus exposure and HLA in healthy donors. Broader study findings: TCR beta chain V- and J-gene trimming was linked, in a later analysis, to a missense variant in DCLRE1C.

Worth noting for this clone: What it binds is unknown.

V was clipped by 7 bases and J by 6 bases; unmatched bases: 9. CDR3 length equals 13 residues. In germline, CDR1 is MNHNY, CDR2 SVGAGI (reference sequence). Amplification used 60 Vbeta primers and 13 Jbeta primers. The repertoire was sequenced with immunoSEQ multiplex PCR; TCRdb's copy has only in-frame clones and lacks some. Of approximately 100,000 clones in the sample, 74% were seen once. This rearrangement joins TRBV6-6 to TRBJ2-7; 7 positions match TRBD2. The receptor comes from a human donor in good health. The source material was PBMCs. The CDR3: CASTAGDLGEQYF. CDR3 nucleotide sequence: TGTGCCAGCACTGCGGGAGATCTGGGCGAGCAGTACTTC.